This T cell receptor (beta chain) was captured in a study of cytomegalovirus exposure and HLA in healthy donors. Both 60 Vbeta primers and 13 Jbeta primers went into the PCR. Produced via immunoSEQ multiplex PCR; TCRdb's table is partial and in-frame only. This sample has around 110,000 clones, with roughly 66% found just once. Study outcomes and limitations: A later analysis linked a missense DCLRE1C variant to TCR beta V- and J-gene trimming.

Points on this clone: The antigen remains unidentified.

The V gene's germline CDR1 is SGHNT and CDR2 YYREEE (reference sequence). The CDR3 runs 17 residues. The V gene lost 0 bases and the J gene lost 0 bases, with 13 bases spanning the gap. The specimen was PBMCs. The TCR originated in a woman aged 30 to 39 in good health and CMV-seronegative. The genes are TRBV5-4 and TRBJ1-5; D gene ambiguous. CDR3 sequence reads: CASSLAGRRNSNQPQHF. The CDR3 bases are TGTGCCAGCAGCTTGGCCGGTCGGAGGAATAGCAATCAGCCCCAGCATTTT. Variable domain in full (rest from reference TRBV5-4 and TRBJ1-5): ETGVTQSPTHLIKTRGQQVTLRCSSQSGHNTVSWYQQALGQGPQFIFQYYREEENGRGNFPPRFSGLQFPNYSSELNVNALELDDSALYLCASSLAGRRNSNQPQHFGDGTRLSIL.